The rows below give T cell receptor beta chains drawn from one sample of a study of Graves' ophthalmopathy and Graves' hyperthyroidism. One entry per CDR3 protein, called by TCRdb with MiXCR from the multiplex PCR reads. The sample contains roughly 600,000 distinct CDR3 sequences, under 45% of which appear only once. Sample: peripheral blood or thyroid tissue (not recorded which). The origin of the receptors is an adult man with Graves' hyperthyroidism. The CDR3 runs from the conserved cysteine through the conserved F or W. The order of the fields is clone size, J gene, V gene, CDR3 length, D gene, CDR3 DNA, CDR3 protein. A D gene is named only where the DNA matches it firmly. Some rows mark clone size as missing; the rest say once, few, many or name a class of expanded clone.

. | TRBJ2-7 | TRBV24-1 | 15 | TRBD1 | TGTGCCACCAGTGAAGCCGGGACAGGGGAATACGAGCAGTACTTC | CATSEAGTGEYEQYF
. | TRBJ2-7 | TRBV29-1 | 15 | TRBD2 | TGCAGCGTTGAAGATAACCTAGCGGGGGCTTACGAGCAGTACTTC | CSVEDNLAGAYEQYF
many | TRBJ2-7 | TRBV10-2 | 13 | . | TGCGCCAGCAGTGAACAGGGTCAAGGCGAGCAGTACTTC | CASSEQGQGEQYF
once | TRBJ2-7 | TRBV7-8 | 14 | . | TGTGCCAGCAGCTTAGGCAGGGTGGCGGGTGAGCAGTACTTC | CASSLGRVAGEQYF
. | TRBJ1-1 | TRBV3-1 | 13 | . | TGTGCCAGCAGCCAAGATCTGGGAAACGAAGCTTTCTTT | CASSQDLGNEAFF
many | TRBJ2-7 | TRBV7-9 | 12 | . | TGTGCCAGCGGCCGGACAGTGGGCGAGCAGTACTTC | CASGRTVGEQYF
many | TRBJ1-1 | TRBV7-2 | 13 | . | TGTGCCAGCAGCGCTGGGGCCGCGGTTGAAGCTTTCTTT | CASSAGAAVEAFF
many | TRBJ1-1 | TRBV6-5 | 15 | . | TGTGCCAGCAGTCCCCGGACGGCTCATTTGGGTGAAGCTTTCTTT | CASSPRTAHLGEAFF
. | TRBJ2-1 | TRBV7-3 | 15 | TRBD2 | TGTGCCAGCAGCTTTTCTCTAGCGGATTACAATGAGCAGTTCTTC | CASSFSLADYNEQFF
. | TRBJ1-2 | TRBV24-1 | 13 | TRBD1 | TGTGCCACCAGTGCTGAAGACAGGGGAGGCTACACCTTC | CATSAEDRGGYTF
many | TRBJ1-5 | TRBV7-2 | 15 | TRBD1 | TGTGCCAGCAGCCCGGGACAGGAGAGCAATCAGCCCCAGCATTTT | CASSPGQESNQPQHF
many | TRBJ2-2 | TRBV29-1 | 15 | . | TGCAGCGTTGACTCAGGGGCATCGAACACCGGGGAGCTGTTTTTT | CSVDSGASNTGELFF
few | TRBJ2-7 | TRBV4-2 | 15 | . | TGTGCCAGCAGCCCTCTGGGCAGGGGAAGTGGCGAGCAGTACTTC | CASSPLGRGSGEQYF
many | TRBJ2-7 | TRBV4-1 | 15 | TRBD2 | TGCGCCAGCAGCCAAGTGCTAGCGGGAGGGTACGAGCAGTACTTC | CASSQVLAGGYEQYF
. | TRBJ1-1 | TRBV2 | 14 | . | TGTGCCAGCACGGGCGGGACACCGAACACTGAAGCTTTCTTT | CASTGGTPNTEAFF
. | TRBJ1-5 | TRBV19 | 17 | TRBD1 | TGTGCCAGTAGATCCAGGGGGCGCGGATATAGCAATCAGCCCCAGCATTTT | CASRSRGRGYSNQPQHF
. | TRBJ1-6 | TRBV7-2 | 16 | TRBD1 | TGTGCCAGCAGCTTAGACTGGACAGGAATCAATTCACCCCTCCACTTT | CASSLDWTGINSPLHF
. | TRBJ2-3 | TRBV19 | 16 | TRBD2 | TGTGCCAGTAGTATAGATGACGGGAGGGCCTTAGATACGCAGTATTTT | CASSIDDGRALDTQYF
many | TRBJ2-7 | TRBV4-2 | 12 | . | TGTGCCAGCAGCCAAAGCGGCGGCGAGCAGTACTTC | CASSQSGGEQYF
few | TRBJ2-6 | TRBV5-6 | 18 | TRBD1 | TGTGCCAGCAGCTTGTTTCGGGACAGGGGGGCTGGGGCCAACGTCCTGACTTTC | CASSLFRDRGAGANVLTF
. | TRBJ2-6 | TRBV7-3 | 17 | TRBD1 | TGTGCCAGCAGCTCGGGACAGGTGAACACTGGGGCCAACGTCCTGACTTTC | CASSSGQVNTGANVLTF
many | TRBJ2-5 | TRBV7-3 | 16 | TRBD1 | TGTGCCAGCAGCTTAACTGGGGACAGGGCATTAGAGACCCAGTACTTC | CASSLTGDRALETQYF
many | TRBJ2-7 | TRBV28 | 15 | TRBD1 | TGTGCCAGCAGTTCCCGGACAGGGGGACGCTACGAGCAGTACTTC | CASSSRTGGRYEQYF
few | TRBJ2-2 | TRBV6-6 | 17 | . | TGTGCCAGCAGTTACTCGGGAAGAGCGGGGAACACCGGGGAGCTGTTTTTT | CASSYSGRAGNTGELFF
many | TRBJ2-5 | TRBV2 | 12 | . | TGTGCCAGCAGCGTACTCCAAGAGACCCAGTACTTC | CASSVLQETQYF
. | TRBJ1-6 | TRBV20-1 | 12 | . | TGCAGTGACTCGGTGGGGAATTCACCCCTCCACTTT | CSDSVGNSPLHF
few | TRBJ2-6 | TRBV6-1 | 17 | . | TGTGCCAGCAGTGAAGGGGGACCGAGCTCTGGGGCCAACGTCCTGACTTTC | CASSEGGPSSGANVLTF
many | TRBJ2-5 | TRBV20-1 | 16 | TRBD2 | TGCAGTGCTAGTTCGCTCTTACGGGAGGTCGGAGAGACCCAGTACTTC | CSASSLLREVGETQYF
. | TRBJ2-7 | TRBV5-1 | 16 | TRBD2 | TGCGCCAGCAGCTCGGGACTAGCGGGAGTGGGCAATGAGCAGTACTTC | CASSSGLAGVGNEQYF
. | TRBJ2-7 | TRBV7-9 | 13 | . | TGTGCCAGCAGCTTCCCTCCTTTGGCCGAGCAGTACTTC | CASSFPPLAEQYF
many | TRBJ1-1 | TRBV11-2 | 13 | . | TGTGCCAGCAGCTTAAAGATTCTGGCTGAAGCTTTCTTT | CASSLKILAEAFF
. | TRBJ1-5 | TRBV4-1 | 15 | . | TGCGCCAGCGGCCAAGAGGATATTAGCAATCAGCCCCAGCATTTT | CASGQEDISNQPQHF
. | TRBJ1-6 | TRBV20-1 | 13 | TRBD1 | TGCAGTTTAGGGAGACAGGGAACGTCACCCCTCCACTTT | CSLGRQGTSPLHF
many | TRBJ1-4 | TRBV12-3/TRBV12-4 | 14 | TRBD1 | TGTGCCAGCACCTCGACAGGGGGCCCTGAAAAACTGTTTTTT | CASTSTGGPEKLFF
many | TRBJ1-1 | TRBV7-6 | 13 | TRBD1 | TGTGCCAGCAGCTTCCGGGACAGGGACGAAGCTTTCTTT | CASSFRDRDEAFF
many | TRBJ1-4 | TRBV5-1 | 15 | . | TGCGCCAGCAGCTTTTCGGGGGCAACTAATGAAAAACTGTTTTTT | CASSFSGATNEKLFF
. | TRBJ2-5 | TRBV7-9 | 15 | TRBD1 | TGCGCCAGCAGCCATGGCAGGACAGGCCAAGAGACCCAGTACTTC | CASSHGRTGQETQYF
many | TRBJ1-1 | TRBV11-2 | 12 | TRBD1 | TGTGCCAGCAGCACCAGGGGGCGTGAAGCTTTCTTT | CASSTRGREAFF
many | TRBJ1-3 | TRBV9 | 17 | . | TGTGCCAGCAGCGTAGGTATGTCATTAAGCGCTGGAAACACCATATATTTT | CASSVGMSLSAGNTIYF
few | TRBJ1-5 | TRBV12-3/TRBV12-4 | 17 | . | TGTGCCAGCAGTTTAAGTTTAGGGGTCGTTGGCAATCAGCCCCAGCATTTT | CASSLSLGVVGNQPQHF
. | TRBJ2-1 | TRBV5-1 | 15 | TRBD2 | TGCGCCAGCAGCTTACGACTAGCGGGAGGCAGTGAGCAGTTCTTC | CASSLRLAGGSEQFF
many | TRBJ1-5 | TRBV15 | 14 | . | TGTGCCACCAGCAGACTCCTCCCCAATCAGCCCCAGCATTTT | CATSRLLPNQPQHF
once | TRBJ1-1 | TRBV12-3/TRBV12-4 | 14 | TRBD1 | TGTGCCGGCAGCGAGTTACAGGGGAGCACTGAAGCTTTCTTT | CAGSELQGSTEAFF
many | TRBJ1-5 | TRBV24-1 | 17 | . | TGTGCCACCAGTGACCCCGGGGGTAGCCCGCGGCATCAGCCCCAGCATTTT | CATSDPGGSPRHQPQHF
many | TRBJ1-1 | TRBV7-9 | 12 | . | TGTGCCAGCAGACGGGCTAACACTGAAGCTTTCTTT | CASRRANTEAFF